The rows below give T cell receptor beta chains drawn from one sample of a study of blood T cell repertoires in COVID-19. Clones were sequenced by immunoSEQ multiplex PCR, and TCRdb holds only the in-frame ones, with some missing. Among 130,000 to 150,000 clones listed, about 76% were seen once. Sequenced sample: peripheral blood. These receptor sequences come from a woman in her seventies with COVID-19, enrolled during active disease. Both conserved end residues are part of each CDR3. D genes are given only for firm matches. Only part of the rows carry a size: once, few, many, or a class if the clone is expanded.

TRBD1	once	TRBV5-1	TRBJ1-6	TGCGCCAGCAGCTATGCACAGGGGGATTCACCCCTCCACTTT	CASSYAQGDSPLHF
-	-	TRBV25-1	TRBJ1-4	TGTGCCAGCAGCCTTCACCAGGGAGAAAAACTGTTTTTT	CASSLHQGEKLFF
-	-	TRBV7-3	TRBJ2-1	TGTGCCAGCAGCTTAACGTCGGCCTACAATGAGCAGTTCTTC	CASSLTSAYNEQFF
-	-	TRBV5-4	TRBJ2-3	TGTGCCAGCAGCGTAACTAGTTCAGATACGCAGTATTTT	CASSVTSSDTQYF
-	-	TRBV7-3	TRBJ1-6	TGTGCCAGCAGCTTAGGGCAGGCCTATAATTCACCCCTCCACTTT	CASSLGQAYNSPLHF
TRBD1	-	TRBV19	TRBJ1-2	TGTGCCAGTAGAAGGACAGGGGGCCGCTATGGCTACACCTTC	CASRRTGGRYGYTF
TRBD1	-	TRBV4-1	TRBJ2-7	TGCGCCAGCAGCCAAGATGCAGGGGGCTACTACGAGCAGTACTTC	CASSQDAGGYYEQYF
-	-	TRBV28	TRBJ1-2	TGTGCCAGCAGTTTACTTACAGGGAATGGAGCTAACTATGGCTACACCTTC	CASSLLTGNGANYGYTF
-	-	TRBV9	TRBJ2-7	TGTGCCAGCAGCGCCAGGGTTGTCCCCTACGAGCAGTACTTC	CASSARVVPYEQYF
-	-	TRBV28	TRBJ2-7	TGTGCCAGCAGTTTTGGAGGGCCTCCCTACGAGCAGTACTTC	CASSFGGPPYEQYF
-	few	TRBV11-2	TRBJ1-6	TGTGCCAGCAGCCCCGAGCTCTATTCACCCCTCCACTTT	CASSPELYSPLHF
TRBD2	-	TRBV28	TRBJ2-1	TGTGCCAGCAGTTTATACCCTAGCGGGGGGACCCGGGATGAGCAGTTCTTC	CASSLYPSGGTRDEQFF
-	-	TRBV30	TRBJ1-2	TGTGCCTGGAGTAGAATCGACAGAGAGTATGGCTACACCTTC	CAWSRIDREYGYTF
TRBD1	-	TRBV6-5	TRBJ1-3	TGTGCCAGCAGTTACTCACAGGGGAACACCATATATTTT	CASSYSQGNTIYF
-	-	TRBV10-3	TRBJ2-7	TGTGCCATCCACCCCCAGCGGGCCAGGCCCAACGAGCAGTACTTC	CAIHPQRARPNEQYF
TRBD1	-	TRBV6-6	TRBJ1-5	TGTGCCAGCACCGGACAGGGTGGTCAGCCCCAGCATTTT	CASTGQGGQPQHF
-	-	TRBV6-5	TRBJ1-4	TGTGCCAGCAGCCAACAGGGTACTAATGAAAAACTGTTTTTT	CASSQQGTNEKLFF
TRBD1	-	TRBV27	TRBJ1-1	TGTGCCAGCAGTTCCCACAGGGGGCAACCCGGAGCTTTCTTT	CASSSHRGQPGAFF
-	-	TRBV7-2	TRBJ2-3	TGTGCCAGCAGCCCTCAGCGGCAGTTCACAGATACGCAGTATTTT	CASSPQRQFTDTQYF
TRBD2	once	TRBV7-6	TRBJ2-7	TGTGCCAGCAGAGTCGGACTAGCGGGGCCCTACGAGCAGTACTTC	CASRVGLAGPYEQYF
-	-	TRBV28	TRBJ1-2	TGTGCCAGCAGTTTAGGCTTTTACTATGGCTACACCTTC	CASSLGFYYGYTF
-	-	TRBV5-1	TRBJ1-1	TGCGCCAGCAGCTTGGCCGGGGGACGGGTGAACACTGAAGCTTTCTTT	CASSLAGGRVNTEAFF
-	-	TRBV19	TRBJ2-5	TGTGCCAGTAGTCCCCTTCTTAGGGAGCGGGAGACCCAGTACTTC	CASSPLLRERETQYF
TRBD1	-	TRBV6-6	TRBJ1-1	TGTGCCAGCAGCTACAGGGGGCAAGGCACTGAAGCTTTCTTT	CASSYRGQGTEAFF
-	many	TRBV4-2	TRBJ2-7	TGTGCCAGCAGCCGCCGGGAACCTTGGGAGCAGTACTTC	CASSRREPWEQYF
-	-	TRBV18	TRBJ1-3	TGTGCCAGCTTCGGGGGATCTGGAAACACCATATATTTT	CASFGGSGNTIYF
TRBD1	-	TRBV19	TRBJ2-7	TGTGCCAGTAGTCCGACAGGGTCCTACGAGCAGTACTTC	CASSPTGSYEQYF
TRBD2	once	TRBV4-2	TRBJ2-7	TGTGCCAGCAGCCAAGTTTCAGCGGGGGGACATTCAGGCGAGCAGTACTTC	CASSQVSAGGHSGEQYF
-	-	TRBV19	TRBJ2-7	TGTGCCAGGTCACCAGTCCCCGCACCATACGAGCAGTACTTC	CARSPVPAPYEQYF
TRBD1	many	TRBV28	TRBJ1-1	TGTGCCAGCAGTTTTTTCGGACAGGCTGGGAACACTGAAGCTTTCTTT	CASSFFGQAGNTEAFF
-	-	TRBV10-3	TRBJ1-4	TGTGCCATCACCCGGGGGGGAAACGAAAAACTGTTTTTT	CAITRGGNEKLFF
-	-	TRBV15	TRBJ1-2	TGTGCCACCAGTTTAACCAGGACAGTTCCTTTCTATGGCTACACCTTC	CATSLTRTVPFYGYTF
-	-	TRBV7-8	TRBJ2-1	TGTGCCAGCAGCGCAGGGGATGAGCAGTTCTTC	CASSAGDEQFF
TRBD2	-	TRBV19	TRBJ2-1	TGTGCCACGACCCGGAGGGGACTAGCGGGGGAGCGATCCTACAATGAGCAGTTCTTC	CATTRRGLAGERSYNEQFF
-	-	TRBV7-9	TRBJ2-3	TGTGCCAGCAGCCCCCCGGGATCCTCGGATACGCAGTATTTT	CASSPPGSSDTQYF
-	few	TRBV7-2	TRBJ2-7	TGTGCCAGCAGCACCTACTACGAGCAGTACTTC	CASSTYYEQYF
-	-	TRBV19	TRBJ1-5	TGTGCCAGTAGTCCCCGGCAGGGGAAATATAGCAATCAGCCCCAGCATTTT	CASSPRQGKYSNQPQHF
TRBD1	-	TRBV28	TRBJ1-1	TGTGCCAGCGGGGCCGGGACAGGGGACACTGAAGCTTTCTTT	CASGAGTGDTEAFF
-	few	TRBV28	TRBJ2-7	TGTGCCAGCAGTTCAGAACAGAGATTCTCCTACGAGCAGTACTTC	CASSSEQRFSYEQYF
TRBD2	-	TRBV4-2	TRBJ2-3	TGTGCCAGCAGCCAAGACTCGCGGGGGGCCACAGATACGCAGTATTTT	CASSQDSRGATDTQYF
-	-	TRBV5-3	TRBJ2-2	TGTGCCAGAAGCTTTCGGGGAGGCGGGGAGCTGTTTTTT	CARSFRGGGELFF
TRBD1	-	TRBV6-2/TRBV6-3	TRBJ1-6	TGTGCCAGCAGCAGACATACAGGGGCCGCGAGGAATTCACCCCTCCACTTT	CASSRHTGAARNSPLHF
-	-	TRBV11-3	TRBJ1-2	TGTGCCAGCAGCTCCGGCCCCGACAGTTATGGCTACACCTTC	CASSSGPDSYGYTF
TRBD2	-	TRBV30	TRBJ2-5	TGTGCCTGGAGTCTAGCGGGGGTCCCAGAGACCCAGTACTTC	CAWSLAGVPETQYF
-	-	TRBV18	TRBJ1-3	TGTGCCAGCTCACCCGGACAGACGGGAACTGGAAACACCATATATTTT	CASSPGQTGTGNTIYF
-	-	TRBV7-3	TRBJ2-5	TGTGCCAGCAGCTTATCAGGGAAGGGCGGGACCCAGTACTTC	CASSLSGKGGTQYF
-	few	TRBV11-2	TRBJ2-4	TGTGCCAGCAGCTTATACAACCAAAACATTCAGTACTTC	CASSLYNQNIQYF
-	once	TRBV12-3/TRBV12-4	TRBJ1-1	TGTGCCAGCAGTTTAGGGAGTTCTGAAGCTTTCTTT	CASSLGSSEAFF